These 5 T cell receptor beta chains originate from one sample sequenced in a study of blood T cell repertoires in COVID-19. Sequencing was performed with immunoSEQ multiplex PCR; in TCRdb, only in-frame clones are kept and a portion is missing. The sample yields roughly 100,000 clones, 70% to 90% seen once. Sequencing input: peripheral blood. The receptors originated from a human donor in a cohort sampled during active COVID-19.

The chain couples TRBV2 to TRBJ2-2; possible D gene TRBD2, 5 bases. V was cut by 7 bases and J by 0 bases, with 12 bases left in between. Germline CDR1 and CDR2: SNHLY and FYNNEI. CDR3 length: 15 residues. CDR3 in amino acids: CASNLGLANTGELFF. DNA of the CDR3: TGTGCCAGCAATTTAGGACTCGCGAACACCGGGGAGCTGTTTTTT.

The genes are TRBV2 and TRBJ1-5; D gene ambiguous. The CDR3 sequence is 14 residues long. V lost 4 bases and J lost 0, with 7 bases in between. CDR1 SNHLY and CDR2 FYNNEI come from the germline V gene. The DNA of the CDR3 is TGTGCCAGCAGTGGGGCAGATAGCAATCAGCCCCAGCATTTT. This encodes CASSGADSNQPQHF.

The V and J genes are TRBV28 and TRBJ1-1; 8 bases fit TRBD1. The V gene's germline CDR1 is MDHEN and CDR2 SYDVKM. CDR3 size: 14 residues. V gave up 5 bases and J gave up 4 bases; unmatched junction bases: 6. Here the CDR3 DNA reads TGTGCCAGCAGTGTACAGGGGGGAGGCACTGAAGCTTTCTTT. Encoded protein: CASSVQGGGTEAFF.

The J gene is TRBJ1-5, the V gene TRBV10-3; D remains unclear. The CDR3 is 14 residues long. The V gene lost 3 bases and the J gene lost 1 base, with 7 bases spanning the gap. The germline gives CDR1 ENHRY, CDR2 SYGVKD. The CDR3, as DNA: TGTGCCATCAGTGAAGGAGAAAGCAATCAGCCCCAGCATTTT. Protein product: CAISEGESNQPQHF.

V and J are TRBV4-1 and TRBJ1-4; 7 bases fit TRBD1. Germline loops: CDR1 MGHRA, CDR2 YSYEKL. The J segment lost 0 bases and the V segment lost 3 bases, leaving 10 bases of the junction unmatched. There are 18 residues in the CDR3. The CDR3 spells CASSQRQGGGATNEKLFF. DNA for the CDR3: TGCGCCAGCAGCCAGCGACAGGGTGGGGGTGCAACTAATGAAAAACTGTTTTTT.